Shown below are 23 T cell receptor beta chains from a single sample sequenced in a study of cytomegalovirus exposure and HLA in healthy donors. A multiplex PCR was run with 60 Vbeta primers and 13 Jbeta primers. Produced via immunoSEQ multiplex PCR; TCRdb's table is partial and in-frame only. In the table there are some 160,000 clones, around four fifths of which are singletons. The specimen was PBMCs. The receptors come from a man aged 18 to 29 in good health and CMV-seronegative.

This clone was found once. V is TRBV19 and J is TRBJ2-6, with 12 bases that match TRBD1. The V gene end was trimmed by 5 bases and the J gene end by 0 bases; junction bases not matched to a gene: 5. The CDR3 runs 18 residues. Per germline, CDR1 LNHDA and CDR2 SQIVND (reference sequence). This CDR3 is CASSPLGQGASGANVLTF. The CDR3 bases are TGTGCCAGTAGTCCGTTGGGACAGGGGGCCTCTGGGGCCAACGTCCTGACTTTC.

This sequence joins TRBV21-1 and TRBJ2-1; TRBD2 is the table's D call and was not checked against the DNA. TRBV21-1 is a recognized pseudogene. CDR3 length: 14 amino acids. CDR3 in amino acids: CASSKRREVNEQFF. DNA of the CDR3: TGTGCCAGCAGCAAAAGGCGGGAGGTTAATGAGCAGTTCTTC.

The CDR3 nucleotides are TGCGCCAGCAGCCAAAACGACAGGGCAGTTCAGCCCCAGCATTTT. Translating gives CASSQNDRAVQPQHF. The chain couples TRBV4-1 to TRBJ1-5, with 7 bases that match TRBD1. The CDR3 has 15 amino acids. The junction had 7 bases not matched to a gene; V was cut back by 2 bases and J by 6 bases. Germline lookup yields CDR1 MGHRA and CDR2 YSYEKL.

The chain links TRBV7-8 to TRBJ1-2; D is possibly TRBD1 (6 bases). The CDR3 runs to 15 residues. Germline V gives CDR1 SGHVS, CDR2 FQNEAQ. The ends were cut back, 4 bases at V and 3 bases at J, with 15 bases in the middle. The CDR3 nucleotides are TGTGCCAGCAGCTCCCGGGGGGGGCGAGACTATGGCTACACCTTC. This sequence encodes CASSSRGGRDYGYTF.

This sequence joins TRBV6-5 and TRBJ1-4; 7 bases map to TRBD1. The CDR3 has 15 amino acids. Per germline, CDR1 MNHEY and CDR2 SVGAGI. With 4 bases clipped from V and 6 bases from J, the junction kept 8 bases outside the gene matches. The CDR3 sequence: CASSLTGLGDEKLFF. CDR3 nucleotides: TGTGCCAGCAGTTTGACAGGGTTGGGGGATGAAAAACTGTTTTTT.

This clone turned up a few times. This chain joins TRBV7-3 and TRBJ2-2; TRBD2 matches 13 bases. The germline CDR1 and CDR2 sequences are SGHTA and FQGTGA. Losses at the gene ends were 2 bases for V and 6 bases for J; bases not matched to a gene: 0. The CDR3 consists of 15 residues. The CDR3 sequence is CASSLGLAGAGELFF. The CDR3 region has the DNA TGTGCCAGCAGCTTAGGACTAGCGGGAGCCGGGGAGCTGTTTTTT.

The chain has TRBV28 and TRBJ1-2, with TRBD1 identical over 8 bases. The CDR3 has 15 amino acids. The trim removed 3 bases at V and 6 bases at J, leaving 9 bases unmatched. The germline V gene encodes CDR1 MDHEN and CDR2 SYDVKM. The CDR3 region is CASSFMDRVKDGYTF. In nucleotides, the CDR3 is TGTGCCAGCAGTTTTATGGACAGGGTGAAGGATGGCTACACCTTC.

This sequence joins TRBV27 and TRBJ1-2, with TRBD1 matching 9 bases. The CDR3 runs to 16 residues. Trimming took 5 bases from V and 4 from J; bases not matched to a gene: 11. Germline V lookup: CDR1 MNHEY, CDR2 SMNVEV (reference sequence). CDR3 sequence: CASSRRTGELGYGYTF. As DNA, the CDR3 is TGTGCCAGCAGTAGAAGGACAGGGGAGCTTGGCTATGGCTACACCTTC.

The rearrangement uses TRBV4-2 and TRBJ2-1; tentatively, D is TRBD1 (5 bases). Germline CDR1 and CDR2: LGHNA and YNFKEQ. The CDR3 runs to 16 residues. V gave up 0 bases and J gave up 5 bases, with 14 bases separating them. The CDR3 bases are TGTGCCAGCAGCCAAGAAGGGGAACGGATCCACAATGAGCAGTTCTTC. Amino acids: CASSQEGERIHNEQFF.

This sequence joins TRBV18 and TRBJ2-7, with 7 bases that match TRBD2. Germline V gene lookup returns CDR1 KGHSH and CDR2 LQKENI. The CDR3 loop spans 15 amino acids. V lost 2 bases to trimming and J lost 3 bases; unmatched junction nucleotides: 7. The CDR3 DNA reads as TGTGCCAGCTCACCAGGACGACTAGCCGGCTACGAGCAGTACTTC. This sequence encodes CASSPGRLAGYEQYF.

CDR3 DNA: TGTGCCAGCAACCACAGGGACCCCTACGAGCAGTACTTC. Its translation: CASNHRDPYEQYF. V is TRBV2 and J is TRBJ2-7, with a weak D call TRBD1 (6 bases). Germline CDR1 SNHLY, CDR2 FYNNEI. The germline V and J ends were trimmed by 7 bases and 2 bases, with 12 bases remaining between them. This CDR3 region has 13 residues.

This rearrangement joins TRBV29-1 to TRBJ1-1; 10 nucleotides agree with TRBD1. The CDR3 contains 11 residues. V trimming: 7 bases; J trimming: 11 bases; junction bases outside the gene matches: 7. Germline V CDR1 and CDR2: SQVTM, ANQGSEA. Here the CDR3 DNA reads TGCAGCGCAAGGGACAGGGGAATGGCTTTCTTT. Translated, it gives CSARDRGMAFF.

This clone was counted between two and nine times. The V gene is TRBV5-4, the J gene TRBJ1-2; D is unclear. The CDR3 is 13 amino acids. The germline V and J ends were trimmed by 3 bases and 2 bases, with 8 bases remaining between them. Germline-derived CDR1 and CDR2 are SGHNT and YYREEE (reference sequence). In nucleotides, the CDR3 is TGTGCCAGCAGCTCAGAACTAAACTATGGCTACACCTTC. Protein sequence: CASSSELNYGYTF.

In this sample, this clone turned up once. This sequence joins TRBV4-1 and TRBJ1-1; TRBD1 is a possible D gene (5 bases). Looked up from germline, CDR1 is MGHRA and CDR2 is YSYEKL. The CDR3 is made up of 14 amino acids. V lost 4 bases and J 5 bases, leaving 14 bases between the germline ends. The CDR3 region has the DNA TGCGCCAGCAGCCTCGTTTCGGGGGAGACTGAAGCTTTCTTT. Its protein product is CASSLVSGETEAFF.

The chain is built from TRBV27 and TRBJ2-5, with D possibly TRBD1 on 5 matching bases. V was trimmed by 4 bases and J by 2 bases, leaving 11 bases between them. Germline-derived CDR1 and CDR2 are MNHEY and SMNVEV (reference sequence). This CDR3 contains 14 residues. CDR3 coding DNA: TGTGCCAGCAGTTCACTGGGGCGTCAAGAGACCCAGTACTTC. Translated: CASSSLGRQETQYF.

The CDR3 region is CATSRDRVSPEQFF. CDR3 in DNA: TGTGCCACCAGCAGAGACCGGGTGAGTCCTGAGCAGTTCTTC. The chain combines TRBV15 with TRBJ2-1; no reliable D call. The germline V and J ends were trimmed by 0 bases and 9 bases, with 12 bases remaining between them. CDR1 is LNHNV and CDR2 is YYDKDF in the germline V gene (reference sequence). The CDR3 contains 14 residues.

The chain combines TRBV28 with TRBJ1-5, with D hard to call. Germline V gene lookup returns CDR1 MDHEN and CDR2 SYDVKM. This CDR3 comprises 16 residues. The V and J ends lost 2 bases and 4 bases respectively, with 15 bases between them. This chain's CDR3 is CASSLMAYRGNQPQHF. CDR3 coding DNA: TGTGCCAGCAGTTTAATGGCCTACCGAGGGAATCAGCCCCAGCATTTT.

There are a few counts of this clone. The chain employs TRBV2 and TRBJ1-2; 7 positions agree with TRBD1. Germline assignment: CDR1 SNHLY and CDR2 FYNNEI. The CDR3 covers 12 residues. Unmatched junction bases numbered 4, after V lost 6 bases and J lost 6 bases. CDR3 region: CASRDRVNGYTF. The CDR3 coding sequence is TGTGCCAGCAGAGACAGGGTGAATGGCTACACCTTC.

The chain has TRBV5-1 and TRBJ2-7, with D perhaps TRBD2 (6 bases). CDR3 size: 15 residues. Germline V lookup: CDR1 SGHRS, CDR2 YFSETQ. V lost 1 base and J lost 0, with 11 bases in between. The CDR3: CASSLRGGSSYEQYF. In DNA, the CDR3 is TGCGCCAGCAGCTTGAGGGGAGGTTCCTCCTACGAGCAGTACTTC.

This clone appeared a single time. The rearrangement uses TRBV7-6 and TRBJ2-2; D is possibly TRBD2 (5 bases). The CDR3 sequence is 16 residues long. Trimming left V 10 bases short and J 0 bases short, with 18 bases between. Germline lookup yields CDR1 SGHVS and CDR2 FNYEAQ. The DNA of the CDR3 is TGTGCCACTTCCCTGCACGAGGGCTCGAACACCGGGGAGCTGTTTTTT. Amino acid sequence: CATSLHEGSNTGELFF.

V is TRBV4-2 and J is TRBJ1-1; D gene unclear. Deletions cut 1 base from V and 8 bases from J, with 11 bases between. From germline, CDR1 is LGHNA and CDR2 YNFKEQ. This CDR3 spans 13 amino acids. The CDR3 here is CASSQAEGGEAFF. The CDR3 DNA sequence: TGTGCCAGCAGCCAAGCTGAAGGAGGGGAAGCTTTCTTT.

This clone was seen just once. CDR3 amino acids: CASSPAGGTGATNEKLFF. CDR3 DNA sequence: TGTGCCAGCTCACCAGCGGGTGGAACAGGGGCAACTAATGAAAAACTGTTTTTT. The chain recombines TRBV18 with TRBJ1-4; 7 bases fit TRBD1. Per the germline V gene, CDR1 is KGHSH and CDR2 is LQKENI. V dropped 2 bases and J dropped 0; count of bases not matched to a gene: 9. The CDR3 length is 18 residues.

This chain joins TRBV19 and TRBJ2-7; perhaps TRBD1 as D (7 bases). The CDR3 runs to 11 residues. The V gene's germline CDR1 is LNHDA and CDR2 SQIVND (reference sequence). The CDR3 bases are TGTGAGGCAGGGGGGAGCTACGAGCAGTACTTC. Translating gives CEAGGSYEQYF.